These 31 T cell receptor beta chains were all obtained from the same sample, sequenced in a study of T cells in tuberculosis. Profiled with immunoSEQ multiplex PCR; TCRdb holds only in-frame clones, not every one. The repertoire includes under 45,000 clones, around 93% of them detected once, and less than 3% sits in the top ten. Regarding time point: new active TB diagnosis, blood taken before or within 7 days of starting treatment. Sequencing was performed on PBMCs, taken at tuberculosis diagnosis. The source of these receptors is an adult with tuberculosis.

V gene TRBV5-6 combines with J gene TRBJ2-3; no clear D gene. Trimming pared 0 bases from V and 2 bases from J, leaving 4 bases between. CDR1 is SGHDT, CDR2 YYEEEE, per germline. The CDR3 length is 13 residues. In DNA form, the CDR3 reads TGTGCCAGCAGCTTGGCCTTCACAGATACGCAGTATTTT. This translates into CASSLAFTDTQYF.

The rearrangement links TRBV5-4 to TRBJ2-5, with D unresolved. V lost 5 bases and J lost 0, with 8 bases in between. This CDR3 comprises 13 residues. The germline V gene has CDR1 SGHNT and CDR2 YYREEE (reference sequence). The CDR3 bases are TGTGCCAGCAGGCCAGCGTACCAAGAGACCCAGTACTTC. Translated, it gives CASRPAYQETQYF.

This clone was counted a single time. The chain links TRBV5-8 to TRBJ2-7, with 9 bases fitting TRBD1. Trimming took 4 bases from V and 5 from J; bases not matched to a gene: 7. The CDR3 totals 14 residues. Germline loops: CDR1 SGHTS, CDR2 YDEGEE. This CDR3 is CASSQGQGTDEQYF. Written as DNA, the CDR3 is TGTGCCAGCAGCCAGGGACAGGGAACAGACGAGCAGTACTTC.

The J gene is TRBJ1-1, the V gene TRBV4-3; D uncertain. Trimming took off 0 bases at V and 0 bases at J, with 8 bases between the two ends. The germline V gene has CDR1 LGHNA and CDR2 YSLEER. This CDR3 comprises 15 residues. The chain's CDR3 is CASSQEAGLNTEAFF. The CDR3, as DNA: TGCGCCAGCAGCCAAGAGGCGGGTCTGAACACTGAAGCTTTCTTT.

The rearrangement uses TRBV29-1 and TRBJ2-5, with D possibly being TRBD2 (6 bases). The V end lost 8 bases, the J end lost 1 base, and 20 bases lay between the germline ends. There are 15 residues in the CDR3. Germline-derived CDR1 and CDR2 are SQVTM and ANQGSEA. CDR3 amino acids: CSHLLGGGIQETQYF. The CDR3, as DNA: TGCAGCCACCTCCTCGGTGGGGGGATCCAAGAGACCCAGTACTTC.

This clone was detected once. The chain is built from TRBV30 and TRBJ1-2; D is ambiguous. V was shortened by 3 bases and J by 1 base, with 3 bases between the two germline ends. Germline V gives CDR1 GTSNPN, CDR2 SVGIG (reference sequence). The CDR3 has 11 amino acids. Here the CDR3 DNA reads TGTGCCTGGAGCCTTAACTATGGCTACACCTTC. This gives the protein CAWSLNYGYTF.

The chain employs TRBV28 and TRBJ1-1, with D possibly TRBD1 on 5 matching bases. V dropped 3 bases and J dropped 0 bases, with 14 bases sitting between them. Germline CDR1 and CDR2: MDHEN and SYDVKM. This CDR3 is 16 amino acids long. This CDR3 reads CASSFSPRVLNTEAFF. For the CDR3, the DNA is TGTGCCAGCAGTTTTTCTCCCAGGGTATTGAACACTGAAGCTTTCTTT.

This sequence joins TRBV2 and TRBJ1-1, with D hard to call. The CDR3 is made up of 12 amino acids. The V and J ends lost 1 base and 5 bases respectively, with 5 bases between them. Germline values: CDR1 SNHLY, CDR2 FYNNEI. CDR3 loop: CASSEVETEAFF. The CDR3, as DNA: TGTGCCAGCAGTGAAGTCGAGACTGAAGCTTTCTTT.

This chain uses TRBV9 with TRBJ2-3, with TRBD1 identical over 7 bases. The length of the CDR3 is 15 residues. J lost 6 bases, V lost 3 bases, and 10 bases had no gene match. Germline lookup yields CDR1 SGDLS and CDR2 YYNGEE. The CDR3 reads CASSERGGSADTQYF. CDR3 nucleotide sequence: TGTGCCAGCAGCGAGAGAGGGGGCAGCGCTGATACGCAGTATTTT.

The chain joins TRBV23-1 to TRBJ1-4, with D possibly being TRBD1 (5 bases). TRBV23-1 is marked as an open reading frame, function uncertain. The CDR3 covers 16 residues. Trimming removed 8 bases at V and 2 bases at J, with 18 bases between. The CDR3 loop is CASAERDGDTNEKLFF. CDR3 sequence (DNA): TGCGCCAGCGCAGAGCGGGACGGGGACACTAATGAAAAACTGTTTTTT.

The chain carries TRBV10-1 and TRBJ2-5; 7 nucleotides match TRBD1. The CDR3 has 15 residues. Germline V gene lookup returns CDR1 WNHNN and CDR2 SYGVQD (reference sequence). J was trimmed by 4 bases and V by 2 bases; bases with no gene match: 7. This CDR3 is CASSETRGTAETQYF. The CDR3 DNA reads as TGCGCCAGCAGTGAGACGAGGGGGACAGCAGAGACCCAGTACTTC.

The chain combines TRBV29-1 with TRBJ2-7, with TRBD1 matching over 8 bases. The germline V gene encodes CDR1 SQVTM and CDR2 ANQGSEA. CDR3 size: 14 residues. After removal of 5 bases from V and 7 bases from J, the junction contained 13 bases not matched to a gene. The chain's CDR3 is CSVYGTGPRGEQYF. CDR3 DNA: TGCAGCGTTTACGGGACAGGTCCGAGGGGAGAGCAGTACTTC.

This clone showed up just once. The CDR3 DNA reads TGTGCCAGCGGGGACAGGGTTAGCACTGAAGCTTTCTTT. Its translation is CASGDRVSTEAFF. The chain employs TRBV19 and TRBJ1-1; 9 bases are shared with TRBD1. Germline loops: CDR1 LNHDA, CDR2 SQIVND (reference sequence). The CDR3 covers 13 residues. V dropped 9 bases and J dropped 4; count of bases not matched to a gene: 6.

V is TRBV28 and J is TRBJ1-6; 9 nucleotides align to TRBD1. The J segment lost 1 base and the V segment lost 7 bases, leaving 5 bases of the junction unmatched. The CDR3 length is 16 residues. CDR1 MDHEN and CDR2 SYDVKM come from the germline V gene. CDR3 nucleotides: TGTGCCAGCACCGGACAGGGGACGTCCTATAATTCACCCCTCCACTTT. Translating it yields CASTGQGTSYNSPLHF.

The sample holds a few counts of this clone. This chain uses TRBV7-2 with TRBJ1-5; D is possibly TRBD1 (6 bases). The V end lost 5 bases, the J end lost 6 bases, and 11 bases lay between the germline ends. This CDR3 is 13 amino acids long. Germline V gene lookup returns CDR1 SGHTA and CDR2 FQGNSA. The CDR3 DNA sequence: TGTGCCAGCAGCGAACAGGGAGCTCAGCCCCAGCATTTT. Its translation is CASSEQGAQPQHF.

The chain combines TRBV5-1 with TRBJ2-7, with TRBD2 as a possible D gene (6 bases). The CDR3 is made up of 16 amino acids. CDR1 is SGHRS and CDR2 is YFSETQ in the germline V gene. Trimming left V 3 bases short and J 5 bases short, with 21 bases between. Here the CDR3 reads CASSSSGTPGIHEQYF. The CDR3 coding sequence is TGCGCCAGCAGCTCCTCTGGGACTCCAGGGATCCACGAGCAGTACTTC. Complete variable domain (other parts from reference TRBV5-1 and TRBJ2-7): KAGVTQTPRYLIKTRGQQVTLSCSPISGHRSVSWYQQTPGQGLQFLFEYFSETQRNKGNFPGRFSGRQFSNSRSEMNVSTLELGDSALYLCASSSSGTPGIHEQYFGPGTRLTVT.

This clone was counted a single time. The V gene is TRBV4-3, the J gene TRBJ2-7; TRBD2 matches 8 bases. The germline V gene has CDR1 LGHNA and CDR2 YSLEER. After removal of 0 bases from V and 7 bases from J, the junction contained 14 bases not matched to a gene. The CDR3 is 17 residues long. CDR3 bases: TGCGCCAGCAGCCAAGATTCGGGGGGGGTTGTGTCCGCGGAGCAGTACTTC. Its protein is CASSQDSGGVVSAEQYF.

In nucleotides, the CDR3 is TGTGCCAGCAGCTTGGACCTTCCGGGACAGGGGAAAGACACCATATATTTT. As protein: CASSLDLPGQGKDTIYF. This rearrangement joins TRBV5-4 to TRBJ1-3; the match to TRBD1 covers 10 bases. The CDR3 contains 17 residues. Looked up from germline, CDR1 is SGHNT and CDR2 is YYREEE (reference sequence). V shed 0 bases and J 8 bases; nucleotides not matched to a gene: 11.

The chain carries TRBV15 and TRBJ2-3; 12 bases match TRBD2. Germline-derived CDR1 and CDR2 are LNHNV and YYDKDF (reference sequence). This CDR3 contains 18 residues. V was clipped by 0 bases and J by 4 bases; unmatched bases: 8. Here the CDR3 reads CATSRDSASGGAPDTQYF. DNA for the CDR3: TGTGCCACCAGCAGAGATAGTGCTAGCGGGGGGGCCCCAGATACGCAGTATTTT.

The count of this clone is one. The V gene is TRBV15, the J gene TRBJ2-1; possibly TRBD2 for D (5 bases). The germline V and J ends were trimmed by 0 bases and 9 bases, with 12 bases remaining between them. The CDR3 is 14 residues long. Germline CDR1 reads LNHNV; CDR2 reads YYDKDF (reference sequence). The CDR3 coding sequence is TGTGCCACCAGCAGAGACCGGGTGGAGGTTGAGCAGTTCTTC. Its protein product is CATSRDRVEVEQFF.

DNA for the CDR3: TGTGCCAGCAGCTCCCGACTAGCGGGGGAGAGCACAGATACGCAGTATTTT. Translating gives CASSSRLAGESTDTQYF. The chain joins TRBV13 to TRBJ2-3; 12 bases fit TRBD2. V dropped 4 bases and J dropped 0; count of bases not matched to a gene: 5. Germline assignment: CDR1 PRHDT and CDR2 FYEKMQ (reference sequence). CDR3 length: 17 residues.

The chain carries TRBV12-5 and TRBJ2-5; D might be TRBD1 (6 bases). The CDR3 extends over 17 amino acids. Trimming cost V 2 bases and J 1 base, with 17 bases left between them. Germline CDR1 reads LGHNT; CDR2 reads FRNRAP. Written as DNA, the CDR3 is TGTGCTAGTGGTTTGAGCCTACCGGGACATCGCCAAGAGACCCAGTACTTC. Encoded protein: CASGLSLPGHRQETQYF.

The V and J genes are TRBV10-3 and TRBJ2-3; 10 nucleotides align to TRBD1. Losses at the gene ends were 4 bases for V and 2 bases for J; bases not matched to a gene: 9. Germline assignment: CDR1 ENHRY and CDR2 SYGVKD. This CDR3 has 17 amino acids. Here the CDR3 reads CAISADSGQGPTDTQYF. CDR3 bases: TGTGCCATCAGTGCTGACTCGGGACAGGGGCCCACAGATACGCAGTATTTT.

The CDR3 coding sequence is TGTGCCAGTAGTATGGAGGGGGCCCCCCTCTACAATGAGCAGTTCTTC. Amino acid sequence: CASSMEGAPLYNEQFF. V is TRBV19 and J is TRBJ2-1; possibly TRBD1 for D (7 bases). CDR3 length: 16 residues. V gave up 3 bases and J gave up 3 bases, with 15 bases separating them. Germline CDR1 is LNHDA and CDR2 is SQIVND (reference sequence).

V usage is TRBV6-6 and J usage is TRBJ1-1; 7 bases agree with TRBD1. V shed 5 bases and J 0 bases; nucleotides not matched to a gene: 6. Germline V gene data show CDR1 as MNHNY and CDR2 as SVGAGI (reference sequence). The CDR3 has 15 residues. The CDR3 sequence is CASSDWDRMNTEAFF. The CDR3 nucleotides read TGTGCCAGCAGTGACTGGGACAGAATGAACACTGAAGCTTTCTTT.

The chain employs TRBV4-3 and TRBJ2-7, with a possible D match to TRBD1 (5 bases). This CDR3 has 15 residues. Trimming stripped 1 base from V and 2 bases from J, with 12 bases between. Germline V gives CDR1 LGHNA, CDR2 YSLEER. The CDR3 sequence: CASSQAGGAPYEQYF. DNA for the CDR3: TGCGCCAGCAGCCAAGCCGGTGGGGCCCCCTACGAGCAGTACTTC.

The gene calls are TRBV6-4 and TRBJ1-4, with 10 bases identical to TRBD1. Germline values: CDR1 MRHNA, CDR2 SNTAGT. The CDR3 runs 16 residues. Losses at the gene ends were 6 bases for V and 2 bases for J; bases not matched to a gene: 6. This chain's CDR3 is CASSRTGGATNEKLFF. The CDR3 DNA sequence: TGTGCCAGCAGCCGGACAGGGGGGGCGACTAATGAAAAACTGTTTTTT.

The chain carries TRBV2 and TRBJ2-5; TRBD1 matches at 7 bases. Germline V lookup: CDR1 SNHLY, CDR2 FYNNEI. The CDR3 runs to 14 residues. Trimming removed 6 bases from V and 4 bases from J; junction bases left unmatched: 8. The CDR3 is CASSPQGRAETQYF. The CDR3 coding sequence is TGTGCCAGCAGCCCACAGGGGAGAGCAGAGACCCAGTACTTC.

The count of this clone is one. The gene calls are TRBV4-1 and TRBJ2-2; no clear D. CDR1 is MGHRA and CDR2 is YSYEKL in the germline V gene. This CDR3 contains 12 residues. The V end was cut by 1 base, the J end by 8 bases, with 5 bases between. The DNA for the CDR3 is TGCGCCAGCAGCCAAGTATTAGGGGAGCTGTTTTTT. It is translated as CASSQVLGELFF.

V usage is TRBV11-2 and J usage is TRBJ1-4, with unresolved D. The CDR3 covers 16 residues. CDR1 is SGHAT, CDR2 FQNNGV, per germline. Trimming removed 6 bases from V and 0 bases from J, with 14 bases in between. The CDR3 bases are TGTGCCAGCAGGTCCCTAGCGGGAACAACTAATGAAAAACTGTTTTTT. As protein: CASRSLAGTTNEKLFF.

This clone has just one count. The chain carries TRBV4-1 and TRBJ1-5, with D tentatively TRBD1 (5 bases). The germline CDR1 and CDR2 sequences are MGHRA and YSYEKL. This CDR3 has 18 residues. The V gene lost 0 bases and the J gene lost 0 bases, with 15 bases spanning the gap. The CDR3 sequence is CASSQDGRDYHSNQPQHF. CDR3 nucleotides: TGCGCCAGCAGCCAAGACGGGAGGGACTACCATAGCAATCAGCCCCAGCATTTT.